Below, one TCR beta chain is given with its context. The antigen is undetermined. Cells defined as naive were viable CD3+CD4+ or CD3+CD8+ and CCR7+CD45RA+CD45RO-CD95-CD27+CD28+. The germline V and J ends were trimmed by 7 bases and 1 base, with 14 bases remaining between them. Germline CDR1 and CDR2: SGHTA and FQGNSA. The CDR3 runs 15 residues. This entry is derived from a study of T cells after posttransplantation cyclophosphamide. The data were produced by immunoSEQ multiplex PCR, yet TCRdb's version contains in-frame clones alone and is incomplete. The data hold about 31,000 clones, with 90% to 95% observed a single time. Whole-study results and caveats: Blood and skin or GI T cell repertoires showed limited TRB overlap.

The sequencing input was naive CD4+ T cells sorted from blood. This receptor was identified in a man aged 25-45 years in good health and a related stem cell transplant donor. This chain connects TRBV7-2 to TRBJ2-1; D is perhaps TRBD2 (5 bases). The CDR3 spells CASTLRSGSYNEQFF. The CDR3 bases are TGTGCCAGCACCCTACGCTCGGGGTCCTACAATGAGCAGTTCTTC.